This section outlines one TCR beta chain sequence together with its context. What it recognizes is unknown. Sequenced by immunoSEQ multiplex PCR; TCRdb stores in-frame clones only, minus some. The sample lists 130,000 to 150,000 clones, 85% to 90% occurring once. Donors were drawn from the approximately 110-subject validation cohort, separate from the roughly 700-subject first cohort. This entry is derived from a study of cytomegalovirus exposure and HLA in healthy donors. This CDR3 region has 13 residues. CDR1 and CDR2 from the germline V gene are SGHDT and YYEEEE. V was pared by 0 bases and J by 7 bases, with 7 bases between. Broader study findings: As confirmed in vitro, three CMV-associated chains were specific for CMV antigens. Cytomegalovirus-associated TCR beta chains were listed, numbering roughly 150. Reports credit the classifier with highly specific, highly sensitive diagnosis of cytomegalovirus status.

The sequenced sample consisted of PBMCs. The sequence derives from a woman younger than 30 in good health and CMV-seropositive. This chain connects TRBV5-6 to TRBJ1-4; no definite D call. The chain's CDR3 is CASSLGQFEKLFF. CDR3 coding DNA: TGTGCCAGCAGCTTGGGGCAGTTTGAAAAACTGTTTTTT.